These 2 T cell receptor beta chains were all obtained from the same sample, sequenced in a study of blood T cell repertoires in COVID-19. Measured with immunoSEQ multiplex PCR; TCRdb has only the in-frame clones, and not every one. The sample lists about 270,000 clones, roughly 86% occurring once. Source material: peripheral blood. All receptors come from a man between 35 and 55 years old with active or convalescent COVID-19.

The CDR3 region has the DNA TGTGCCAGCAGTTTATCGCCGGGGGGGTACGAGCAGTACTTC. It codes for CASSLSPGGYEQYF. The rearrangement joins TRBV27 to TRBJ2-7; 8 bases match TRBD2. Germline lookup yields CDR1 MNHEY and CDR2 SMNVEV (reference sequence). The V gene end was trimmed by 0 bases and the J gene end by 4 bases; junction bases not matched to a gene: 2. This CDR3 contains 14 residues.

The chain uses TRBV29-1 and TRBJ1-2, with D unclear. Trimming took 4 bases from V and 0 from J, leaving 9 bases between them. The germline gives CDR1 SQVTM, CDR2 ANQGSEA. This CDR3 comprises 13 residues. In nucleotides, the CDR3 is TGCAGCGTTGTAACCGGTACTAACTATGGCTACACCTTC. It codes for CSVVTGTNYGYTF. Using reference TRBV29-1 and TRBJ1-2 for the parts outside the CDR3, the full variable domain is SAVISQKPSRDICQRGTSLTIQCQVDSQVTMMFWYRQQPGQSLTLIATANQGSEATYESGFVIDKFPISRPNLTFSTLTVSNMSPEDSSIYLCSVVTGTNYGYTFGSGTRLTVV.